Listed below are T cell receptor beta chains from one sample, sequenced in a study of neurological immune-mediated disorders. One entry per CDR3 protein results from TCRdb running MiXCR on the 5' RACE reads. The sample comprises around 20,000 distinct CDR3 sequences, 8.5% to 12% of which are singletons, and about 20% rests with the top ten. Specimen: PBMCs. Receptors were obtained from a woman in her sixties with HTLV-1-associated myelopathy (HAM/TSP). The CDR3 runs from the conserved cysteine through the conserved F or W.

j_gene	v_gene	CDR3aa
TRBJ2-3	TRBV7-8	CASSLALLAWSDTQYF
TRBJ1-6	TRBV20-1	CSAREGRVDSPLHF
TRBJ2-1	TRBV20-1	CSARKTGSYNEQFF
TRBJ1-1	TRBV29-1	CSVEKQMNTEAFF
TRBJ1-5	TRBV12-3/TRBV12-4	CASTFQIYQPQHF
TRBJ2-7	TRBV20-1	CNRDRGHYEQYF
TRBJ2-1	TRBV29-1	CSSKIAGEQFF
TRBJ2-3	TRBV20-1	CSAWTSVDTQYF
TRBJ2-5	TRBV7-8	CASSLLRGNQETQYF
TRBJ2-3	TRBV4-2	CASSQGGLAGVEYF
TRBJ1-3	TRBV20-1	CSAEGGRGPGNTIYF
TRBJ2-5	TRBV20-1	CSAIYSETQYF
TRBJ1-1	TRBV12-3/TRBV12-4	CASSRQGDTEAFF
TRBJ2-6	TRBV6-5	CASRDWANVLTF
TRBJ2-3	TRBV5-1	CASAGTGGRDTQYF